The 20 T cell receptor beta chains below were found in one sample sequenced in a study of T-cell reconstitution after alpha-beta-depleted transplantation in children. Unique molecular identifiers were incorporated when the TCRbeta library was constructed. One entry per CDR3 protein results from TCRdb running MiXCR on the PCR reads. The top ten clones hold approximately 98% of a sample with about 58,000 distinct CDR3 sequences, 44% of them seen once. Sequenced here: PBMCs, mostly from graft donor cells, sampled 360 days after TCRalphabeta/CD19-depleted stem cell transplant. These TCRs come from a male patient younger than 18 who had a stem cell transplant for acute lymphoblastic leukemia, so the T cells may come from the graft donor.

This clonotype was seen more than once but under ten times. The chain uses TRBV7-2 and TRBJ1-1; possibly TRBD1 for D (5 bases). This CDR3 spans 13 amino acids. From germline, CDR1 is SGHTA and CDR2 FQGNSA. The germline V and J ends were trimmed by 1 base and 11 bases, with 14 bases remaining between them. The CDR3 bases are TGTGCCAGCAGCTTAGGGGGGTACAGATGGGCTTTCTTT. Residues: CASSLGGYRWAFF. Full variable domain (rest looked up from reference TRBV7-2 and TRBJ1-1): GAGVSQSPSNKVTEKGKDVELRCDPISGHTALYWYRQSLGQGLEFLIYFQGNSAPDKSGLPSDRFSAERTGGSVSTLTIQRTQQEDSAVYLCASSLGGYRWAFFGQGTRLTVV.

Only a few counts were recorded for this clonotype. The rearrangement joins TRBV20-1 to TRBJ2-5, with a possible D match to TRBD1 (5 bases). Trimming took off 6 bases at V and 6 bases at J, with 11 bases between the two ends. Germline V gene sequence: CDR1 DFQATT, CDR2 SNEGSKA (reference sequence). This CDR3 region has 11 residues. The CDR3 sequence: CSAPRVKTQYF. Here the CDR3 DNA reads TGCAGTGCCCCCAGGGTAAAGACCCAGTACTTC.

There are a few counts of this clonotype. For the CDR3, the DNA is TGCGCCAGCAGCCAAACACAGGGGCTATCGGGACTTTCCTTATACACCGGGGAGCTGTTTTTT. Protein: CASSQTQGLSGLSLYTGELFF. The chain recombines TRBV4-1 with TRBJ2-2, with D possibly being TRBD1 (7 bases). This CDR3 comprises 21 residues. Deletions cut 2 bases from V and 3 bases from J, with 28 bases between. CDR1 and CDR2 (germline): MGHRA, YSYEKL.

This clonotype was counted a few times. This chain uses TRBV5-1 with TRBJ1-1, with D possibly matching TRBD1 (5 bases). The length of the CDR3 is 15 residues. The V gene lost 0 bases and the J gene lost 3 bases, with 12 bases spanning the gap. Germline V gene sequence: CDR1 SGHRS, CDR2 YFSETQ. DNA for the CDR3: TGCGCCAGCAGCTTGGTTCGAACGGGGGACACTGAAGCTTTCTTT. Residues: CASSLVRTGDTEAFF.

This clonotype was counted between two and nine times. The V and J genes are TRBV4-1 and TRBJ2-7; 12 positions match TRBD2. Trimming cost V 1 base and J 3 bases; bases outside gene matches: 4. The CDR3 is made up of 16 amino acids. The germline V gene encodes CDR1 MGHRA and CDR2 YSYEKL. Written as DNA, the CDR3 is TGCGCCAGCAGCCAAGCGGAACTAGCGGGAGGCTACGAGCAGTACTTC. Its translation: CASSQAELAGGYEQYF.

This chain uses TRBV12-3 or TRBV12-4 with TRBJ2-1; 9 bases are a match to TRBD2. The CDR3 is made up of 16 amino acids. The V and J ends lost 6 bases and 0 bases, in that order; junction bases with no gene match: 6. The CDR3 DNA reads as TGTGCCAGCAGCCCTAGCGGGGCGAGCTCCTACAATGAGCAGTTCTTC. This translates into CASSPSGASSYNEQFF.

The chain joins TRBV25-1 to TRBJ2-7, with 9 bases aligning to TRBD2. The germline gives CDR1 MGHDK, CDR2 SYGVNS. This CDR3 is 13 amino acids long. The ends lost 3 bases at V and 10 bases at J; junction bases unmatched: 7. DNA of the CDR3: TGTGCCAGCAGTGAGCGGGAGGGAGATCCCCAGTACTTC. Protein: CASSEREGDPQYF.

V is TRBV28 and J is TRBJ2-7, with 7 bases that match TRBD1. V shed 1 base and J 1 base; nucleotides not matched to a gene: 4. The CDR3 length is 15 residues. Germline CDR1 and CDR2: MDHEN and SYDVKM. CDR3 loop: CASSLLRGQSYEQYF. The CDR3 DNA sequence: TGTGCCAGCAGTTTATTGAGGGGGCAATCCTACGAGCAGTACTTC.

V is TRBV7-2 and J is TRBJ2-4, with D possibly being TRBD2 (7 bases). The V gene lost 1 base and the J gene lost 14 bases, with 21 bases spanning the gap. The germline CDR1 and CDR2 sequences are SGHTA and FQGNSA. This CDR3 comprises 15 residues. CDR3 DNA sequence: TGTGCCAGCAGCTTAGTCCCCGGGGGAGGGGGTCAGGAGTACTTC. Protein: CASSLVPGGGGQEYF. Together with reference TRBV7-2 and TRBJ2-4, the CDR3 gives the full variable domain: GAGVSQSPSNKVTEKGKDVELRCDPISGHTALYWYRQSLGQGLEFLIYFQGNSAPDKSGLPSDRFSAERTGGSVSTLTIQRTQQEDSAVYLCASSLVPGGGGQEYFGAGTRLSVL.

V and J are TRBV29-1 and TRBJ2-5; D is perhaps TRBD2 (5 bases). The CDR3 has 12 amino acids. V lost 4 bases and J lost 2, with 8 bases in between. From germline, CDR1 is SQVTM and CDR2 ANQGSEA. The CDR3 loop is CSVVEGQETQYF. The CDR3 bases are TGCAGCGTTGTCGAGGGTCAAGAGACCCAGTACTTC.

CDR3 bases: TGTGCCAGCAGCTTAGGCCGGGCTAGCGGGAGTGTTGAGCAGTTCTTC. It specifies CASSLGRASGSVEQFF. The chain has TRBV11-2 and TRBJ2-1; 10 bases match TRBD2. The CDR3 covers 16 residues. After removal of 1 base from V and 9 bases from J, the junction contained 9 bases not matched to a gene. Germline V gene data show CDR1 as SGHAT and CDR2 as FQNNGV.

V and J are TRBV12-3 or TRBV12-4 and TRBJ2-4, with D possibly being TRBD1 (5 bases). Deletions cut 6 bases from V and 3 bases from J, with 15 bases between. The CDR3 consists of 15 residues. The CDR3 spells CASSRPPGHKNIQYF. The CDR3 region has the DNA TGTGCCAGCAGCCGGCCTCCAGGGCACAAAAACATTCAGTACTTC.

J is TRBJ1-1 and V is TRBV27; D call uncertain. This CDR3 spans 10 amino acids. The ends were cut back, 9 bases at V and 4 bases at J, with 6 bases in the middle. Germline V gives CDR1 MNHEY, CDR2 SMNVEV (reference sequence). In DNA form, the CDR3 reads TGTGCCAGTGGAGGCACTGAAGCTTTCTTT. Amino acid sequence: CASGGTEAFF.

The chain has TRBV29-1 and TRBJ1-4; unclear D gene. The V end was cut by 7 bases, the J end by 0 bases, with 15 bases between. Germline V gives CDR1 SQVTM, CDR2 ANQGSEA. This CDR3 has 15 amino acids. CDR3 sequence: CSARKDGATNEKLFF. The CDR3 nucleotides are TGCAGCGCCCGGAAAGATGGGGCAACTAATGAAAAACTGTTTTTT.

This chain links TRBV6-5 with TRBJ2-7, with no clear D. Trimming took off 0 bases at V and 2 bases at J, with 8 bases between the two ends. CDR3 size: 14 residues. Germline V gene data show CDR1 as MNHEY and CDR2 as SVGAGI. CDR3 in amino acids: CASSYSLGTYEQYF. In DNA, the CDR3 is TGTGCCAGCAGTTACTCTTTAGGGACCTACGAGCAGTACTTC.

J is TRBJ2-3 and V is TRBV18, with TRBD1 matching 8 bases. V trimming: 2 bases; J trimming: 4 bases; junction bases outside the gene matches: 5. Germline assignment: CDR1 KGHSH and CDR2 LQKENI. The CDR3 loop spans 15 amino acids. CDR3 sequence reads: CASSPVLTGADTQYF. DNA for the CDR3: TGTGCCAGCTCACCAGTGTTGACAGGGGCAGATACGCAGTATTTT.

The rearrangement joins TRBV7-3 to TRBJ2-3; tentatively, D is TRBD1 (5 bases). V was shortened by 2 bases and J by 0 bases, with 6 bases between the two germline ends. This CDR3 contains 14 residues. The germline V gene has CDR1 SGHTA and CDR2 FQGTGA. CDR3 sequence reads: CASSLGHSTDTQYF. The CDR3 nucleotides read TGTGCCAGCAGCTTAGGACACAGCACAGATACGCAGTATTTT.

The rearrangement uses TRBV24-1 and TRBJ2-1, with D perhaps being TRBD1 or TRBD2 (6 bases each). Trimming removed 6 bases from V and 4 bases from J, with 15 bases in between. Germline V lookup: CDR1 KGHDR, CDR2 SFDVKD. There are 15 residues in the CDR3. CDR3 sequence: CATSPGAGRYNEQFF. CDR3 DNA sequence: TGTGCCACCAGTCCGGGGGCAGGGCGGTACAATGAGCAGTTCTTC.

This clonotype came up a few times. The genes are TRBV4-3 and TRBJ2-1, with a weak D call TRBD2 (7 bases). The germline V gene encodes CDR1 LGHNA and CDR2 YSLEER. The ends were cut back, 0 bases at V and 5 bases at J, with 20 bases in the middle. The CDR3 totals 18 residues. CDR3 sequence (DNA): TGCGCCAGCAGCCAAGATCGGGGCCCCGGGGGGCCGAACAATGAGCAGTTCTTC. Translation gives CASSQDRGPGGPNNEQFF.

This clonotype was counted only a few times. One end of the junction varies from germline; a read error may be responsible. The V call is TRBV2, the J call TRBJ2-7; no reliable D call. In germline, CDR1 is SNHLY, CDR2 FYNNEI. This CDR3 is 12 amino acids long. CDR3: CASSEATALPAF. Written as DNA, the CDR3 is TGTGCCAGCAGTGAAGCAACGGCCTTACCTGCCTTC.